This TCR beta chain came from a study of blood T cell repertoires in COVID-19. Study at large: Samples came from the United States, Italy and Spain, spanning acute and convalescent COVID-19. In each case, the material was cDNA or gDNA derived from T cells, B-cell-depleted T cells, or PBMCs.

The CDR3 sequence is 15 residues long. The V and J ends lost 5 bases and 2 bases respectively, with 10 bases between them. CDR1 SGHTA and CDR2 FQGNSA come from the germline V gene. Under the authors' procedure: Nucleated cell counts were estimated from reference gene primer amplification. Assay used: immunoSEQ multiplex PCR; TCRdb lists only in-frame clones, some missing. The V and J calls and clone size are taken from that table; D and trimming were inferred from the DNA. The table lists roughly 93,000 clones, roughly nine tenths of them singletons, with roughly 9% in the top ten. The clonotype was recovered from a man between 45 and 60 years old with acute or convalescent COVID-19. What was sequenced was peripheral blood. The chain is built from TRBV7-2 and TRBJ2-6, with D tentatively TRBD1 (5 bases). The CDR3 DNA is TGTGCCAGCAGCCTCAGGGCTACTGGGGCCAACGTCCTGACTTTC. Its protein product is CASSLRATGANVLTF. The entire variable domain, with the rest obtained from reference TRBV7-2 and TRBJ2-6, is as follows: GAGVSQSPSNKVTEKGKDVELRCDPISGHTALYWYRQSLGQGLEFLIYFQGNSAPDKSGLPSDRFSAERTGGSVSTLTIQRTQQEDSAVYLCASSLRATGANVLTFGAGSRLTVL.